This TCR beta chain originates from a study of lymphopenia after photon versus proton radiotherapy. The CDR3 totals 16 residues. V gave up 4 bases and J gave up 2 bases, with 18 bases separating them. Per the germline V gene, CDR1 is MNHEY and CDR2 is SMNVEV (reference sequence). This table comes from immunoSEQ multiplex PCR, and its TCRdb copy is limited to in-frame clones, with some not included. This sample has about 40,000 clones; 85% to 90% occur once, and the top ten carry 10% to 13%. This sequence was found in a woman between 65 and 79 years old with pancreatic cancer. Some clones in this sample may be carry-over from other donors' samples. This material consisted of peripheral blood, taken from a patient treated with proton-based radiotherapy. The chain is built from TRBV27 and TRBJ2-7, with D tentatively TRBD1 (5 bases). This CDR3 is CASSSLPQGATYEQYF. CDR3 nucleotides: TGTGCCAGCAGTTCCCTACCCCAGGGCGCAACCTACGAGCAGTACTTC.